What follows describes a single TCR beta chain. This clone was found a few times. It has no known antigen specificity. The record has no base qualities; no much larger clone is one base away. The data stem from a study of beta chain features in type 1 diabetes (dated by TCRdb to 2016 to 2019). The study in broad terms: Mean age, gender distribution, total cell number and subset yield did not differ between patients and healthy donors. The study compared the TCRB repertoires of sorted circulating CD4+ T cell subsets in recently diagnosed type 1 diabetes patients with those in matched healthy donors. A total of 90 million to 140 million sorted cells were examined across all samples, and RNA yield correlated strongly with the number of cells per subset. Naive and central memory subsets were obtained from all 30 or so donors, but regulatory and stem cell-like memory subsets were isolated from only 8 patients and roughly eight healthy donors.

Germline trimming amounts to 1 base on V and 0 bases on J, with 6 as the count of junction bases outside the gene matches. Counted from cysteine to phenylalanine, this CDR3 has 16 amino acids. The read is trimmed to its CDR3 DNA, 48 bases read in frame from base 1. CDR1 and CDR2 were assigned from the germline V gene as SQVTM and ANQGSEA. Each donor gave one peripheral blood draw, around 0.12 L on average, collected into heparinised tubes. Naive, central memory, regulatory and stem cell-like memory CD4+ T cells were sorted on a BD FACSAria II using a panel including CD45RO, CCR7, CD25, CD127, CD95 and CD27. Every sorted population had a purity above 95%. Right away, PBMCs were isolated by Lymphoprep density gradient centrifugation and were stained directly, with no culture step. So that batch effects would be minimized, each experiment stained and sorted samples in pairs, pairing one healthy donor with one patient.

Overall results and qualifications from the work: Only small numbers of individuals were included in the HLA sub-analyses, which left unresolved whether HLA type had any influence on TCRB rearrangement. Type 1 diabetes patients showed a moderate but significant shortening of TCRB CDR3 length in all four CD4+ subsets. Shorter templates might have been favored by PCR, but patient and control samples were amplified and corrected together, so both groups would have been affected equally by any skew. The naive, central memory and regulatory TCRB repertoires appeared to resemble one another more closely among patients than among healthy donors. Sequencing cDNA rather than genomic DNA could over-represent highly expressing activated cells, although activation and CD3 levels did not differ between groups. Patients with type 1 diabetes made fewer insertions and deleted more nucleotides at VDJ recombination sites, implying thymic rearrangement abnormalities.

The entire amount of isolated RNA was reverse transcribed using the High Capacity cDNA Reverse Transcription Kit, so the sequenced TCRB transcripts were expressed ones. Deep immunoSEQ sequencing was applied to naive, central memory and regulatory T cell samples, giving an average of approximately 3.8 million total reads per sample. Sorted cells were lysed in RLT buffer, and RNA was extracted using DNase-treated RNeasy Micro or Mini kits according to cell number. To prevent cross-contamination, every cell subset was processed on its own, while patient and healthy donor samples were processed together. The immunoSEQ multiplex PCR was used to amplify TCRB sequences from cDNA, yielding 87-bp fragments that span the CDR3 region. Sequencing of the amplicons was performed on the Illumina HiSeq platform. As for how the authors treated the data: Synthetic template baselines were used to correct PCR bias computationally, reads within Hamming distance 2 were collapsed, and singletons that could not be merged were discarded. By aligning reads against IMGT, V, D and J genes, CDR3 length, and insertions or deletions at six rearrangement sites were assigned. Clonotype counts were normalized to sorted cell number within each subset before computing true diversity and Gini coefficients with the tcR R package. The overlap coefficient, calculated on TCRB nucleotide sequences, was used to measure repertoire sharing. Out-of-frame TCRB sequences from naive cells were analyzed as a proxy for the pre-selection repertoire. The table comes from immuneACCESS by way of TCRdb, which keeps in-frame sequences with V and J called. Part of the clones is missing from these tables; in studies checked, under half for an unresolved V gene and the rest for unknown reasons. That table gives V, J and clone size, and the DNA gave D and trimming. The sample table lists 400,000 to 600,000 clones, over 25% of them with a count of one. The ten top clones hold roughly 0.066% of the sample.

Sequencing was done on a sample of naive CD4+ T cells from blood. Taken with the paper, the label for cell subset or site translates to: true naive CD4+ T cells. The rearranged segments are TRBV29-1 and TRBJ2-1; 7 middle bases align to TRBD2. This receptor was taken from a young man in good health. The CDR3 protein: CSVEGVSGNSYNEQFF. The DNA sequence reads TGCAGCGTTGAAGGGGTGAGCGGGAACTCCTACAATGAGCAGTTCTTC.